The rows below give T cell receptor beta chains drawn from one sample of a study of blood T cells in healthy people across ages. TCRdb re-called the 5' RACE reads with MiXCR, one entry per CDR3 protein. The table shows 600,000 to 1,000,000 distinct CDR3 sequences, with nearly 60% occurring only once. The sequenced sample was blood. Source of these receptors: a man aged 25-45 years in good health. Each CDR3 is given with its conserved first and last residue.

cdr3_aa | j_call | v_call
CASSVARGFRSPLHF | TRBJ1-6 | TRBV9
CASSSNRGGNQPQHF | TRBJ1-5 | TRBV7-9
CASRPTSGAPSEQFF | TRBJ2-1 | TRBV7-2
CSARDTQNEKLFF | TRBJ1-4 | TRBV20-1
CASSIYREAYEQYF | TRBJ2-7 | TRBV7-2
CASSLVGRKLFF | TRBJ1-4 | TRBV3-1
CASSLVGTGMPGELFF | TRBJ2-2 | TRBV7-2
CASSQERGPQTGTNEVTGELFF | TRBJ2-2 | TRBV3-1
CSARLVANEQFF | NA | TRBV20-1
CATSRGTGGWNTEAFF | TRBJ1-1 | TRBV15
CASSVQPNEKLFF | TRBJ1-4 | TRBV4-1
CASSGPTGTAIYEQYF | NA | TRBV7-2
CASSSGLAGDYEQYF | TRBJ2-7 | TRBV12-3/TRBV12-4
CASSFLLAGPSYNEQFF | TRBJ2-1 | TRBV7-2
CSGDGGTSTDTQYF | TRBJ2-3 | TRBV20-1
CASSFGTGVLDYGYTF | TRBJ1-2 | TRBV5-1
CAGSLGDRGTNEQFF | TRBJ2-1 | TRBV5-1
CASSLVGGPFYEQYF | TRBJ2-7 | TRBV27
CASSRGGKKVMKQFF | TRBJ2-1 | TRBV21-1
CATSGFRNYGYTF | TRBJ1-2 | TRBV6-6
CASSMRTGISYEQYF | TRBJ2-7 | TRBV27
CSATGTGFPSYTF | TRBJ1-2 | TRBV20-1